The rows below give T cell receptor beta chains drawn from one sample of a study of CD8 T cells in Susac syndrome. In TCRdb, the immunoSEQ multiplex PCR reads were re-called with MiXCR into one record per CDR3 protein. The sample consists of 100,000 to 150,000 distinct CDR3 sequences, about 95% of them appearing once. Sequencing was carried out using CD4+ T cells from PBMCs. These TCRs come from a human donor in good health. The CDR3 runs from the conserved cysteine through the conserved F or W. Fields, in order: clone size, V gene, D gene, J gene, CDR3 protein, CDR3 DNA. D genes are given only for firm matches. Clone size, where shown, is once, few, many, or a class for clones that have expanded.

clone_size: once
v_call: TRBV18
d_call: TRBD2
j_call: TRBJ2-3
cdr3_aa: CASSPLGLAGLSTDTQYF
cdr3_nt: TGTGCCAGCTCACCATTGGGACTAGCGGGACTAAGCACAGATACGCAGTATTTT

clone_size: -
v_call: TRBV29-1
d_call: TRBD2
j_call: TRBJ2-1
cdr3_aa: CSVAGTSALYNEQFF
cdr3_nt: TGCAGCGTCGCGGGGACTAGCGCGCTCTACAATGAGCAGTTCTTC

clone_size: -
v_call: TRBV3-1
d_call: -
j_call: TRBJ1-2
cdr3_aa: CASSQSQNYGYTF
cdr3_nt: TGTGCCAGCAGCCAGAGTCAGAACTATGGCTACACCTTC

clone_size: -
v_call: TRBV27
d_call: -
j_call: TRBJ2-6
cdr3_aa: CASSLAQGTTGANVLTF
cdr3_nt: TGTGCCAGCAGTTTGGCACAGGGGACTACTGGGGCCAACGTCCTGACTTTC

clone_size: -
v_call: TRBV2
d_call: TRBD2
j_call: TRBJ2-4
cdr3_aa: CASIAGGDRALF
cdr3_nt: TGTGCCAGCATTGCGGGAGGCGACCGGGCGCTCTTC

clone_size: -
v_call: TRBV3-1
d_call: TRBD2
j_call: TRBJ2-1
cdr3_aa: CASSPDRGVYNEQFF
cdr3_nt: TGTGCCAGCAGCCCTGACCGGGGGGTCTACAATGAGCAGTTCTTC

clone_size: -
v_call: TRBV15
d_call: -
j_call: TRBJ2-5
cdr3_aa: CATSRPGAGGETQYF
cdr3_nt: TGTGCCACCAGCAGACCCGGGGCAGGGGGGGAGACCCAGTACTTC

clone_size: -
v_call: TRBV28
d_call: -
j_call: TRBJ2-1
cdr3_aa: CASSLDQSGHNEQFF
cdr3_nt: TGTGCCAGCAGTTTAGATCAGAGCGGCCACAATGAGCAGTTCTTC

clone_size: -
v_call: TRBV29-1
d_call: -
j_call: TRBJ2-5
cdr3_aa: CSVVRGGSAQYF
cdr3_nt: TGCAGCGTGGTCCGCGGGGGCTCGGCCCAGTACTTC

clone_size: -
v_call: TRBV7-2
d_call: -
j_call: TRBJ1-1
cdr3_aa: CASSFRSDSTVAFF
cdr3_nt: TGTGCCAGCAGCTTCCGATCGGACAGTACAGTAGCTTTCTTT

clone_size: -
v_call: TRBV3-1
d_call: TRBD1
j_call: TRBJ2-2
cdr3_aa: CASSQVRGQSTGELFF
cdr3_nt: TGTGCCAGCAGCCAGGTCAGGGGGCAGAGCACCGGGGAGCTGTTTTTT

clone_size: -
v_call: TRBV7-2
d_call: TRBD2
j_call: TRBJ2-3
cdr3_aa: CASSLVLAEDTQYF
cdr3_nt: TGTGCCAGCAGCTTAGTACTAGCGGAGGATACGCAGTATTTT

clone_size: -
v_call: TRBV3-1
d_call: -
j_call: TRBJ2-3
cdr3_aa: CASSRTHTQYF
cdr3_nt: TGTGCCAGCAGCCGCACCCATACGCAGTATTTT

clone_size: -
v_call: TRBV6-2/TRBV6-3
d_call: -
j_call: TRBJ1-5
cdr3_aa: CASSTPGGPPQHF
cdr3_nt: TGTGCCAGCAGTACCCCCGGAGGTCCGCCCCAGCATTTT

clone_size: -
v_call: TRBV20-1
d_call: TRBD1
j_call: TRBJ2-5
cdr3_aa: CSAPDRVRETQYF
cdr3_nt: TGCAGTGCCCCTGACAGGGTCCGAGAGACCCAGTACTTC

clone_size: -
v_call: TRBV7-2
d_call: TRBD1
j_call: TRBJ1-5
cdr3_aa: CASSLASTGNQPQHF
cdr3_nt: TGTGCCAGCAGCTTAGCCTCGACAGGGAATCAGCCCCAGCATTTT

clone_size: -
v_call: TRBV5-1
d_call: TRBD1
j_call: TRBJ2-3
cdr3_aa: CASSLEGGGPNEYF
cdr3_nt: TGCGCCAGCAGCTTGGAAGGGGGCGGTCCGAATGAGTATTTT